This T cell receptor beta chain was profiled in a study of naive and memory T cell subsets. The germline V and J ends were trimmed by 7 bases and 1 base, with 10 bases remaining between them. This CDR3 is 13 amino acids long. In germline, CDR1 is SEHNR, CDR2 FQNEAQ (reference sequence). Two oligonucleotides, mixed equimolar, formed the beta constant-region primer covering TRBC1 and TRBC2. Four rounds of PCR amplified the ligated cDNA using nested alpha and beta constant-region primers plus SP2. A 12-nucleotide UMI and the SP2 primer were added to the cDNA 3' end by oligonucleotide ligation. TCRdb re-called the UMI-ligation and nested PCR reads through MiXCR, storing one row per CDR3 protein. Of 120,000 or so distinct CDR3 sequences listed, approximately 37% are singletons.

Sequenced sample: central memory CD4+ T cells from blood. The clonotype comes from a human donor in good health. The chain joins TRBV7-9 to TRBJ2-5; D unclear. The CDR3 sequence: CASKVDIQETQYF. The DNA of the CDR3 is TGTGCCAGCAAGGTGGATATCCAAGAGACCCAGTACTTC.